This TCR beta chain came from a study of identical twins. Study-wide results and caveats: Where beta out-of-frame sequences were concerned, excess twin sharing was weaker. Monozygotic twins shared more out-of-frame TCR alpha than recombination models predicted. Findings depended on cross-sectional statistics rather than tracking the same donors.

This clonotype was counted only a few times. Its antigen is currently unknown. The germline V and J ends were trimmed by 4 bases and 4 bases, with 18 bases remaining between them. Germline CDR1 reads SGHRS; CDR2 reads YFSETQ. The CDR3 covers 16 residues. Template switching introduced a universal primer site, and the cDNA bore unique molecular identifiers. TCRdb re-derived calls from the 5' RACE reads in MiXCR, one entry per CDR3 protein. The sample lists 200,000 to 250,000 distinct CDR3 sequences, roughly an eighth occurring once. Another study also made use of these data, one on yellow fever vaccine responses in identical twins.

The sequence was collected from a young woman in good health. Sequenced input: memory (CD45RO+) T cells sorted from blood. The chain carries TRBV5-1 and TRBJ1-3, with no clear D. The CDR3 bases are TGCGCCAGCAGCCTCAGAAGTGGCCCTGGCGGAAACACCATATATTTT. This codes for CASSLRSGPGGNTIYF.